The rows below give T cell receptor beta chains drawn from one sample of a study of T cell responses to AZD1222 COVID-19 vaccine. Sequencing was performed with immunoSEQ multiplex PCR; in TCRdb, only in-frame clones are kept and a portion is missing. The top ten clones hold approximately 1.7% of a sample with 140,000 or so clones, roughly 92% of them seen once. The specimen comprised peripheral blood, sampled on day 0 of AZD1222 vaccination. The receptors derive from an adult in good health. CDR3s include the opening cysteine and the closing phenylalanine or tryptophan. A D gene is named only where the DNA matches it firmly. Clone size is shown for a subset of rows, as once, few, many or a class of expanded clone.

>TRBV5-5|14|NA|TRBJ1-2|NA
CASSFRQGSSGYTF
TGTGCCAGCAGCTTTCGGCAGGGGAGTAGTGGCTACACCTTC
>TRBV27|16|NA|TRBJ2-1|once
CASSRFGTASPNEQFF
TGTGCCAGCAGTAGGTTCGGGACCGCCTCCCCCAATGAGCAGTTCTTC
>TRBV12-5|18|TRBD2|TRBJ2-1|NA
CASGLVHIAGSRYNEQFF
TGTGCTAGTGGTTTGGTCCACATAGCGGGCAGCCGCTACAATGAGCAGTTCTTC
>TRBV5-6|12|NA|TRBJ1-2|NA
CASSWTVYGYTF
TGTGCCAGCAGCTGGACAGTATATGGCTACACCTTC
>TRBV3-1/TRBV3-2|14|TRBD1|TRBJ2-7|NA
CASSFGTGTYEQYF
TGTGCCAGTAGTTTCGGGACAGGGACCTACGAGCAGTACTTC
>TRBV19|15|TRBD1|TRBJ2-7|NA
CASSIGQGAFYEQYF
TGTGCCAGTAGTATTGGACAGGGGGCGTTCTACGAGCAGTACTTC
>TRBV13|15|TRBD1|TRBJ2-1|NA
CASSFEDRELPEQFF
TGTGCCAGCAGCTTCGAGGACAGGGAGCTTCCTGAGCAGTTCTTC
>TRBV24-1|12|NA|TRBJ1-1|once
CATSDGGTEAFF
TGTGCCACCAGTGACGGAGGGACTGAAGCTTTCTTT
>TRBV7-6|16|NA|TRBJ2-5|NA
CASSLGGIRWGETQYF
TGTGCCAGCAGCTTAGGAGGGATAAGGTGGGGAGAGACCCAGTACTTC
>TRBV19|16|TRBD1|TRBJ1-1|NA
CASSPRDRGLHTEAFF
TGTGCCAGTAGTCCCAGGGACAGGGGGCTACACACTGAAGCTTTCTTT
>TRBV7-9|15|TRBD1|TRBJ2-5|NA
CASSSTGDREETQYF
TGTGCCAGCAGCTCGACCGGGGACAGGGAAGAGACCCAGTACTTC
>TRBV11-2|13|NA|TRBJ2-7|NA
CASSLDPQGEQYF
TGTGCCAGCAGCTTAGACCCGCAAGGGGAGCAGTACTTC
>TRBV5-6|15|NA|TRBJ2-1|NA
CASSLTAARSNEQFF
TGTGCCAGCAGCTTAACAGCGGCCCGTTCGAATGAGCAGTTCTTC
>TRBV9|16|NA|TRBJ2-2|NA
CASSVAGGAGNGELFF
TGTGCCAGCAGCGTAGCGGGGGGCGCGGGGAACGGGGAGCTGTTTTTT
>TRBV5-1|19|NA|TRBJ2-2|NA
CASSSTGRPLGPNTGELFF
TGCGCCAGCAGCTCGACGGGACGCCCCTTGGGACCTAACACCGGGGAGCTGTTTTTT
>TRBV28|15|TRBD1|TRBJ1-2|NA
CAGSDAGGRDYGYTF
TGTGCCGGCAGTGACGCAGGGGGCCGGGACTATGGCTACACCTTC
>TRBV18|14|TRBD1|TRBJ1-3|NA
CASSRGTGGNTIYF
TGTGCCAGCTCCCGCGGGACAGGTGGAAACACCATATATTTT
>TRBV20-1|11|NA|TRBJ1-6|NA
CSASKNSPLHF
TGCAGTGCTAGCAAGAATTCACCCCTCCACTTT
>TRBV19|14|NA|TRBJ2-7|NA
CASRPSGSAYEQYF
TGTGCCAGTCGCCCAAGCGGCAGCGCCTACGAGCAGTACTTC
>TRBV2|13|NA|TRBJ1-5|NA
CASSEETNQPQHF
TGTGCCAGCAGTGAAGAAACCAATCAGCCCCAGCATTTT
>TRBV4-1|15|NA|TRBJ1-2|NA
CASSQLARADYGYTF
TGCGCCAGCAGCCAGCTCGCCAGGGCAGACTATGGCTACACCTTC